Listed below are T cell receptor beta chains from one sample, sequenced in a study of cytomegalovirus exposure and HLA in healthy donors. Method: immunoSEQ multiplex PCR; TCRdb's copy keeps in-frame clones and lacks some. The sample yields 150,000 or so clones, around 67% seen once. Sequencing was carried out using PBMCs. The receptors come from a woman aged 18-29 years in good health and CMV-seronegative. The CDR3 runs from the conserved cysteine through the conserved F or W. The order of the fields is clone size, J gene, V gene, CDR3 protein. For some rows the clone size is stated as once, few or many, or as a class when expanded; others skip it.

NA TRBJ1-5 TRBV5-4 CASSVRQGMSNQPQHF
NA TRBJ2-1 TRBV30 CAWRTRGLAGNEQFF
NA TRBJ1-5 TRBV5-8 CASIPDIRGNQPQHF
NA TRBJ2-3 TRBV6-1 CASSAGQDTDTQYF
NA TRBJ2-1 TRBV5-4 CASSIGGSYNEQFF
once TRBJ2-3 TRBV27 CASKGLATDTQYF
NA TRBJ1-1 TRBV27 CASSRRTGDTEAFF
NA TRBJ2-3 TRBV11-2 CASSSRLAGRTDTQYF
NA TRBJ2-3 TRBV7-6 CASSLGRPTGQRSTDTQYF
NA TRBJ2-1 TRBV7-2 CASSQTSGRRDEQFF
NA TRBJ1-5 TRBV6-1 CASRFTGDRPQHF
NA TRBJ2-1 TRBV9 CASSVEWGGLDEQFF
NA TRBJ2-5 TRBV6-1 CASSANPTGGSEQYF
NA TRBJ1-2 TRBV7-9 CASSLDRPSSGYTF
NA TRBJ2-3 TRBV5-1 CASSPGLAFTDTQYF
NA TRBJ1-4 TRBV5-8 CASSLGYSGAGEKLFF
NA TRBJ2-7 TRBV7-2 CASSPPDGGLTYEQYF
few TRBJ1-2 TRBV29-1 CSVPLQGAYTF
NA TRBJ1-5 TRBV18 CASSRDSDNQPQHF
NA TRBJ1-2 TRBV6-1 CASSEDRWIAYGYTF
NA TRBJ1-4 TRBV7-9 CASSFRETNEKLFF
NA TRBJ1-1 TRBV19 CASSPPAGGVGGSFF
NA TRBJ2-3 TRBV14 CASSPGQGHWADTQYF
NA TRBJ2-3 TRBV11-2 CASSLDMREEIDTQYF
NA TRBJ1-1 TRBV11-2 CASSPPGWESTEAFF
few TRBJ1-3 TRBV6-5 CASSSRVNTIYF
NA TRBJ1-1 TRBV7-8 CASSLEGAGWVEAFF
NA TRBJ2-3 TRBV6-1 CASSGGLDPSTDTQYF
NA TRBJ2-3 TRBV11-3 CASSGRKREGLRDTQYF
NA TRBJ2-1 TRBV7-2 CASSSRTNHYNEQFF